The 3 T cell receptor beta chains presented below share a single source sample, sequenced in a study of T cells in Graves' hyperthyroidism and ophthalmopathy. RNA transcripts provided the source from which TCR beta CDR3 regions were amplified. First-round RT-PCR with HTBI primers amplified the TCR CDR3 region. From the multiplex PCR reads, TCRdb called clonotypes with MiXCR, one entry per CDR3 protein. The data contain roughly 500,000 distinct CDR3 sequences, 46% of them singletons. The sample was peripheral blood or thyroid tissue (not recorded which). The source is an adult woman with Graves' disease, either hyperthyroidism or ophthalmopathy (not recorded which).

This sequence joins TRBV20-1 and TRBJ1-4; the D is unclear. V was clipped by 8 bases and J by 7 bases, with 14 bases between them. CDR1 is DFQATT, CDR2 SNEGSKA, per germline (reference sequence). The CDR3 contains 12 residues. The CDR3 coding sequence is TGCAGTTGTCGTCGGGGAGGTGAAAAACTGTTTTTT. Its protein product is CSCRRGGEKLFF.

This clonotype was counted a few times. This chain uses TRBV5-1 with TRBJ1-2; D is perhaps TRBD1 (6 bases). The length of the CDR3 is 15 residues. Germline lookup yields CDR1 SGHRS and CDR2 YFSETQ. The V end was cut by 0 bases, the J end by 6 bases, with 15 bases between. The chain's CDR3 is CASSLVDSRIDGYTF. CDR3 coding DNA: TGCGCCAGCAGCTTGGTGGACAGCCGTATCGATGGCTACACCTTC.

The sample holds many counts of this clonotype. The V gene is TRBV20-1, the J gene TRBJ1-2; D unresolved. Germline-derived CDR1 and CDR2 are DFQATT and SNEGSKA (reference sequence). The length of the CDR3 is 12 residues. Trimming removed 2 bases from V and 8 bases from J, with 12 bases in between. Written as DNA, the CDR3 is TGCAGTGCTAGAAAGGGCGCGCAGGGCTACACCTTC. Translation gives CSARKGAQGYTF.